This T cell receptor (beta chain) was observed in a study of blood T cell repertoires in COVID-19. Looking at the study overall: Acute-phase and convalescent COVID-19 samples originated in the United States, Italy and Spain.

From germline, CDR1 is SGHAT and CDR2 FQNNGV. Deletions cut 4 bases from V and 6 bases from J, with 12 bases between. The CDR3 runs to 13 residues. Study processing details: Quantification of nucleated cells was approximated via reference gene primer amplification. Only in-frame clones appear in the TCRdb table, and some are missing; sequencing was by immunoSEQ multiplex PCR. V, J and clone size were drawn from that table, and D and trimming were deduced from the DNA. The sample shows tens of thousands of clones, around 87% of them seen only once. This receptor was obtained from a man aged 55 to 70 with active COVID-19. The sequenced material came from peripheral blood. The rearrangement joins TRBV11-2 to TRBJ1-2; the D is unclear. The CDR3 DNA sequence: TGTGCCAGCAGCTCCCTACGGAGACATGGCTACACCTTC. It translates to CASSSLRRHGYTF.